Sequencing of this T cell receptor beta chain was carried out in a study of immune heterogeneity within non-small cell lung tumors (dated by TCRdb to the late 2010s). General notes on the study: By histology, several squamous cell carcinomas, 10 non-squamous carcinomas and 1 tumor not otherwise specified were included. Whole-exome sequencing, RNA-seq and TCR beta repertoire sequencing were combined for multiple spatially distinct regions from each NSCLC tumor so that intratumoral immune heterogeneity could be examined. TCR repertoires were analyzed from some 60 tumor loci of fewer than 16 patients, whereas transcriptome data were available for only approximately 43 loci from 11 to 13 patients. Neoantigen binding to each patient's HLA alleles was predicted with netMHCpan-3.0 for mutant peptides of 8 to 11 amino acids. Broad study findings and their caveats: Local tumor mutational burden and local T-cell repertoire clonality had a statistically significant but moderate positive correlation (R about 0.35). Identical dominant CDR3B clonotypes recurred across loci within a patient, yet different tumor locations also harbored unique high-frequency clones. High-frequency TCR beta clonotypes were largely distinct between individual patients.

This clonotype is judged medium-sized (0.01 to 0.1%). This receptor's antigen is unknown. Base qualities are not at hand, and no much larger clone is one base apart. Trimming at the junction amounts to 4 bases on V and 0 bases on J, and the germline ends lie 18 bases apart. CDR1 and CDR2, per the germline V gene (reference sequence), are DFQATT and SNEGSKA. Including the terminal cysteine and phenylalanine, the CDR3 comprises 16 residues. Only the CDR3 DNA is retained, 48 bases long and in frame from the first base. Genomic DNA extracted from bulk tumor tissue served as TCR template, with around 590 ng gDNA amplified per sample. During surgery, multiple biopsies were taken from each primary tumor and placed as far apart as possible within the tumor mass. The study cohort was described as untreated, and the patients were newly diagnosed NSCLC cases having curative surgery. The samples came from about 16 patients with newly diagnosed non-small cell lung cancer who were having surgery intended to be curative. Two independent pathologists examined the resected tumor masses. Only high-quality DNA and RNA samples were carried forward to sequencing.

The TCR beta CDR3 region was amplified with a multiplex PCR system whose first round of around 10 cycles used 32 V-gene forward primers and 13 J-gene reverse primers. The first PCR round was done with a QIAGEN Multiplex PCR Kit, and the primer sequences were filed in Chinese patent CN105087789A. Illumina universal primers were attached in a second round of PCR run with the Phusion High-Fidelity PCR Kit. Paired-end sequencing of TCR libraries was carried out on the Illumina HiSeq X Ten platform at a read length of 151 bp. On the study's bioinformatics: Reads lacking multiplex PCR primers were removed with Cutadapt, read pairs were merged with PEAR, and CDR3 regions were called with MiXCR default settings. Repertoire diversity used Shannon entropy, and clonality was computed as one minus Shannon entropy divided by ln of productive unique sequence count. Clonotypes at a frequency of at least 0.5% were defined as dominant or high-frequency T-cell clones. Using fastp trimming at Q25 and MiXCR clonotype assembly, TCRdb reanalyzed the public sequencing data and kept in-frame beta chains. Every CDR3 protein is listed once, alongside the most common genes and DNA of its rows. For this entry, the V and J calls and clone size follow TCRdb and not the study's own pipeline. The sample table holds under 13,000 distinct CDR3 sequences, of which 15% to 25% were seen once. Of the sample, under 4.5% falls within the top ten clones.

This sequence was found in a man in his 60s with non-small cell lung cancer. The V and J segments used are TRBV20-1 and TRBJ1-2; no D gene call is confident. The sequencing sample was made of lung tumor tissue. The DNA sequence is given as TGCAGTGCTAATCGCCCCCTTGGTTACACTAACTATGGCTACACCTTC. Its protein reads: CSANRPLGYTNYGYTF.